Each of the 5 T cell receptor beta chains below was sequenced from the same sample in a study of cytomegalovirus exposure and HLA in healthy donors. The PCR made use of 60 Vbeta and 13 Jbeta primers. TCRdb's table, derived via immunoSEQ multiplex PCR, lists solely in-frame clones and lacks some. The repertoire includes 150,000 to 200,000 clones, approximately 85% of them detected once, and roughly 10% sits in the top ten. Material for sequencing was PBMCs. These receptors were collected from a man aged 18 to 29 in good health and CMV-seropositive.

The rearrangement uses TRBV4-3 and TRBJ1-2; 11 bases align to TRBD1. J gave up 3 bases and V 4 bases, and 1 base lay outside the gene matches. This CDR3 has 14 amino acids. CDR1 LGHNA and CDR2 YSLEER come from the germline V gene. In DNA form, the CDR3 reads TGCGCCAGCAGCCCGGGACAGGGGGACTATGGCTACACCTTC. Its protein product is CASSPGQGDYGYTF.

The chain recombines TRBV19 with TRBJ2-7; 7 positions match TRBD1. Looked up from germline, CDR1 is LNHDA and CDR2 is SQIVND (reference sequence). With 3 bases clipped from V and 0 bases from J, the junction kept 8 bases outside the gene matches. The CDR3 has 16 amino acids. The CDR3 coding sequence is TGTGCCAGTAGTATTGTCGGGACAGTAAGCTCCTACGAGCAGTACTTC. It translates to CASSIVGTVSSYEQYF.

The V gene is TRBV7-8, the J gene TRBJ1-4, with D perhaps TRBD1 (6 bases). The CDR3 contains 14 residues. Germline CDR1 reads SGHVS; CDR2 reads FQNEAQ. Trimming took off 5 bases at V and 8 bases at J, with 15 bases between the two ends. The CDR3 sequence is CASSPGTIGEKLFF. CDR3 nucleotide sequence: TGTGCCAGCAGCCCAGGGACAATCGGCGAAAAACTGTTTTTT.

The gene calls are TRBV6-6 and TRBJ2-7; D perhaps matches TRBD2 (6 bases). Trimming cost V 7 bases and J 6 bases, with 19 bases left between them. The CDR3 consists of 14 residues. CDR1 and CDR2 (germline): MNHNY, SVGAGI (reference sequence). The CDR3 loop is CASISRGRPPEQYF. The CDR3 DNA reads TGTGCCAGCATTTCGCGGGGCCGTCCCCCCGAGCAGTACTTC.

The chain links TRBV9 to TRBJ2-4; a weak D match, TRBD2 (6 bases). Germline V gene sequence: CDR1 SGDLS, CDR2 YYNGEE. This CDR3 has 14 amino acids. The germline V and J ends were trimmed by 0 bases and 6 bases, with 10 bases remaining between them. CDR3 loop: CASSVDGGLNIQYF. In DNA, the CDR3 is TGTGCCAGCAGCGTAGACGGAGGGCTAAACATTCAGTACTTC.